Presented here are 13 T cell receptor beta chains from one specimen sequenced in a study of regulatory T cells in long-lasting Graves disease. Stated time point: newly diagnosed GD, antithyroid drugs for less than 3 months. The authors made the TCR library using RNA they extracted from PBMCs. Arm-PCR with iRepertoire HTBI primers amplified the CDR3 regions for these TCR beta libraries. TCRdb itself ran the multiplex PCR reads through MiXCR, one entry per CDR3 protein. The repertoire consists of over 500,000 distinct CDR3 sequences, with about 16% occurring once and the leading ten covering about 11%. In addition, the sample was reused for a study of T cells in Graves' hyperthyroidism and ophthalmopathy.

Sequenced here: peripheral blood mononuclear cells (PBMCs), sampled at new diagnosis, from a patient treated with antithyroid drugs. These receptors came from a man aged 18 to 29 with Graves disease.

This clonotype was recorded only once. The junction differs from germline at one of its ends, possibly a read error. The gene calls are TRBV2 and TRBJ1-1, with D possibly being TRBD1 (5 bases). Germline values: CDR1 SNHLY, CDR2 FYNNEI. The CDR3 is made up of 14 amino acids. The DNA of the CDR3 is TGTGCCGGCAGTGAAGCGAGGGGAGGCACTGAAGCTTTCTTT. This translates into CAGSEARGGTEAFF.

The rearrangement joins TRBV30 to TRBJ1-6, with D unresolved. CDR1 and CDR2 (germline): GTSNPN, SVGIG (reference sequence). This CDR3 region has 11 residues. V lost 8 bases, J lost 7 bases, and 9 bases lay in between. CDR3 coding DNA: TGTGCCGTAAAGTCGAATTCACCCCTCCACTTT. Translating gives CAVKSNSPLHF.

In its sample, this clonotype was seen many times. CDR3 loop: CSAPRTGGALATDTQYF. The CDR3 nucleotides read TGCAGTGCTCCTAGGACAGGGGGCGCGTTAGCCACAGATACGCAGTATTTT. This sequence joins TRBV20-1 and TRBJ2-3, with 11 bases that match TRBD1. The CDR3 totals 17 residues. CDR1 and CDR2 (germline): DFQATT, SNEGSKA (reference sequence). Unmatched junction bases numbered 12, after V lost 5 bases and J lost 2 bases.

This chain uses TRBV9 with TRBJ2-1; 8 nucleotides agree with TRBD1. Germline V CDR1 and CDR2: SGDLS, YYNGEE. The CDR3 runs to 15 residues. V trimming: 0 bases; J trimming: 4 bases; junction bases outside the gene matches: 3. CDR3: CASSVDGQGYNEQFF. Here the CDR3 DNA reads TGTGCCAGCAGCGTAGACGGACAGGGATACAATGAGCAGTTCTTC.

The genes are TRBV12-3 or TRBV12-4 and TRBJ2-5; D perhaps matches TRBD2 (6 bases). This CDR3 is built from 15 residues. V lost 3 bases to trimming and J lost 4 bases, with 15 bases between them. CDR3 nucleotides: TGTGCCAGCAGTTTGGAGGGATCGGGCCCAGAGACCCAGTACTTC. Protein product: CASSLEGSGPETQYF.

This clonotype occurred a few times. V usage is TRBV10-1 and J usage is TRBJ2-7, with 7 bases that match TRBD2. Germline V gene sequence: CDR1 WNHNN, CDR2 SYGVQD (reference sequence). Trimming took 4 bases from V and 5 from J; bases not matched to a gene: 11. The CDR3 runs to 15 residues. The CDR3 is CASSGTAAGEDEQYF. DNA for the CDR3: TGCGCCAGCAGTGGGACCGCGGCGGGAGAAGACGAGCAGTACTTC.

This clonotype has only a few counts. V is TRBV9 and J is TRBJ1-6, with 7 bases fitting TRBD1. This CDR3 has 17 amino acids. V lost 2 bases, J lost 8 bases, and 13 bases stayed unmatched. Germline-derived CDR1 and CDR2 are SGDLS and YYNGEE. The CDR3 DNA sequence: TGTGCCAGCAGCGTTTACTCCGACAGGGTTAAGCATTCACCCCTCCACTTT. Its protein product is CASSVYSDRVKHSPLHF. Variable domain in full (rest from reference TRBV9 and TRBJ1-6): DSGVTQTPKHLITATGQRVTLRCSPRSGDLSVYWYQQSLDQGLQFLIQYYNGEERAKGNILERFSAQQFPDLHSELNLSSLELGDSALYFCASSVYSDRVKHSPLHFGNGTRLTVT.

This clonotype was seen repeatedly, ten times or more. The V gene is TRBV12-3 or TRBV12-4, the J gene TRBJ1-1, with a tentative D call TRBD1 (6 bases). This CDR3 contains 17 residues. The V end lost 5 bases, the J end lost 0 bases, and 19 bases lay between the germline ends. The CDR3 DNA reads TGTGCCAGCAGTCACGAGGGCGGGGGGCGAATGAACACTGAAGCTTTCTTT. It yields the protein CASSHEGGGRMNTEAFF.

This clonotype came up a few times. J is TRBJ1-6 and V is TRBV2, with unresolved D. The germline gives CDR1 SNHLY, CDR2 FYNNEI. With 6 bases removed from V and 5 bases from J, the gap between germline ends came to 8 bases. The CDR3 sequence is 13 residues long. The CDR3 DNA reads TGTGCCAGCAGCTCAGAGAATAATTCACCCCTCCACTTT. This sequence encodes CASSSENNSPLHF.

This clonotype was recorded many times. The V and J genes are TRBV2 and TRBJ2-7; D tentatively reads TRBD1 or TRBD2 (5 bases each). Trimming left V 5 bases short and J 3 bases short, with 11 bases between. In germline, CDR1 is SNHLY, CDR2 FYNNEI. This CDR3 is 13 amino acids long. CDR3 protein: CASSPGTLYEQYF. CDR3 DNA: TGTGCCAGCAGTCCCGGGACCCTCTACGAGCAGTACTTC. The whole variable domain, filled in from reference TRBV2 and TRBJ2-7, reads EPEVTQTPSHQVTQMGQEVILRCVPISNHLYFYWYRQILGQKVEFLVSFYNNEISEKSEIFDDQFSVERPDGSNFTLKIRSTKLEDSAMYFCASSPGTLYEQYFGPGTRLTVT.

This clonotype occurred many times. The CDR3 region is CSALDSRGYGYTF. Here the CDR3 DNA reads TGCAGTGCCCTTGACAGCCGAGGCTATGGCTACACCTTC. This chain joins TRBV20-1 and TRBJ1-2; weak D call: TRBD1 (5 bases). This CDR3 is 13 amino acids long. V was cut by 6 bases and J by 4 bases, with 15 bases left in between. Germline CDR1 is DFQATT and CDR2 is SNEGSKA (reference sequence).

This clonotype was seen repeatedly, ten times or more. V and J are TRBV12-3 or TRBV12-4 and TRBJ1-3; D not certain. This CDR3 spans 14 amino acids. V dropped 6 bases and J dropped 0 bases, with 9 bases sitting between them. The CDR3 nucleotides are TGTGCCAGCAGCACTGATAACTCTGGAAACACCATATATTTT. Translated, it gives CASSTDNSGNTIYF.

The chain recombines TRBV6-1 with TRBJ2-7; maybe TRBD1 (6 bases). V was pared by 3 bases and J by 3 bases, with 18 bases between. Looked up from germline, CDR1 is MNHNS and CDR2 is SASEGT. This CDR3 is built from 16 residues. CDR3 region: CASSDLIQGQHYEQYF. DNA for the CDR3: TGTGCCAGCAGTGATTTAATACAGGGACAACACTACGAGCAGTACTTC.